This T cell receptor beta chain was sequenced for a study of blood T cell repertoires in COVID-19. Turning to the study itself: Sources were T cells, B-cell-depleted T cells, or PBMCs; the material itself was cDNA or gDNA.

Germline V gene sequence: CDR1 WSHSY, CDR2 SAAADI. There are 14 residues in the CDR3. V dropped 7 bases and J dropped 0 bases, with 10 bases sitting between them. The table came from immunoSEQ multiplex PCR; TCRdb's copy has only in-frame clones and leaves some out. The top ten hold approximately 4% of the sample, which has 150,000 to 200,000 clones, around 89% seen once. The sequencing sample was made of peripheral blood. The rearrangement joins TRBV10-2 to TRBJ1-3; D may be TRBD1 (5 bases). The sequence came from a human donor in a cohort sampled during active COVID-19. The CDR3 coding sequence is TGCGCCAGCACCACGCAGGGCTCTGGAAACACCATATATTTT. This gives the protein CASTTQGSGNTIYF.